The entry below gives a single T cell receptor beta chain sequence along with its context. V dropped 2 bases and J dropped 7 bases, with 12 bases sitting between them. This CDR3 comprises 14 residues. A TCRbeta library incorporating unique molecular identifiers was prepared. A single record per CDR3 protein comes from TCRdb applying MiXCR to the PCR reads. The sample includes hundreds of thousands of distinct CDR3 sequences, roughly 17% of them seen just once. The entry originates in a study of T-cell reconstitution after alpha-beta-depleted transplantation in children. This TCR was recovered from a human donor who donated a stem cell graft to a child with acute myeloid leukemia. The sequences come from PBMCs from the stem cell graft donor, collected from the stem cell graft. The chain uses TRBV12-3 or TRBV12-4 and TRBJ2-1, with D tentatively TRBD1 (5 bases). The chain's CDR3 is CASSLRQGENEQFF. The DNA of the CDR3 is TGTGCCAGCAGTTTACGGCAGGGTGAAAATGAGCAGTTCTTC.